The table lists the clone carrying this TCR beta chain with many counts. The antigen is unknown. Method: immunoSEQ multiplex PCR; TCRdb's copy keeps in-frame clones and lacks some. This sample has fewer than 400,000 clones, with approximately 90% found just once. The entry originates in a study of cytomegalovirus exposure and HLA in healthy donors. The donors were members of the validation cohort, which comprised around 110 subjects and was separate from the first cohort of 730 or so subjects. Study-level results: Researchers catalogued approximately 170 TCR beta chains as cytomegalovirus-associated. Accounts indicate the classifier identified cytomegalovirus status with strong specificity and sensitivity. Many donors carried some public TCRs, although rarity characterized most TCR sequences.

Material for sequencing was PBMCs. The origin of this receptor is a woman aged 18-35 years in good health and CMV-seronegative.

This CDR3 reads CAISDTATGQVNYGYTF. CDR3 sequence (DNA): TGTGCCATCAGTGACACCGCCACCGGACAGGTTAACTATGGCTACACCTTC. The chain carries TRBV10-3 and TRBJ1-2, with 7 bases lining up with TRBD1. The CDR3 contains 17 residues. Germline V lookup: CDR1 ENHRY, CDR2 SYGVKD. The junction had 11 bases not matched to a gene; V was cut back by 3 bases and J by 1 base.